This T cell receptor (beta chain) is from a study of cytomegalovirus exposure and HLA in healthy donors. V was pared by 6 bases and J by 0 bases, with 9 bases between. The CDR3 length is 14 residues. Germline V lookup: CDR1 MNHEY, CDR2 SMNVEV (reference sequence). About this clone: The antigen remains unidentified.

PCR used 60 Vbeta primers and 13 Jbeta primers. The table came from immunoSEQ multiplex PCR; TCRdb's copy has only in-frame clones and leaves some out. The repertoire holds approximately 120,000 clones, with 76% as singletons. General study results and limits: Later analysis identified a missense DCLRE1C variant that was linked to TCR beta V- and J-gene trimming. It was only CMV serostatus that was available as immune exposure information. What a later analysis showed was that several of the most significant clusters appeared linked to common viral pathogens.

V usage is TRBV27 and J usage is TRBJ2-1; tentatively, D is TRBD1 (5 bases). The TCR sequence derives from a woman in her forties or fifties in good health and CMV-seropositive. Sequences were obtained from PBMCs. The CDR3 sequence is CASRGRASYNEQFF. CDR3 in DNA: TGTGCCAGCAGGGGCAGGGCCTCCTACAATGAGCAGTTCTTC.